Listed below are T cell receptor beta chains from one sample, sequenced in a study of cytomegalovirus exposure and HLA in healthy donors. Sequencing was performed with immunoSEQ multiplex PCR; in TCRdb, only in-frame clones are kept and a portion is missing. The data hold 150,000 to 200,000 clones, with more than 75% observed a single time. Sequenced input: PBMCs. These receptor sequences come from a young man in good health and CMV-seropositive. Both conserved end residues are trimmed from each CDR3.

v_call	cdr3_aa
TRBV7-2	ASSSGPGNTDTQY
TRBV15	ATSRDPPGLSYNEQF
TRBV11-2	ASSSPQGKGQETQY
TRBV4-3	ASSQDWGQKETQY
TRBV5-1	ASSFKQGNTEAF
TRBV30	AWSAGGAEAF
TRBV27	ASSLTTSGAYNEQF
TRBV19	ASSMKDSAFATNEKLF
TRBV10-1	ASPHLYRELEWNQPQH
TRBV15	ATSRDPSNTEAF
TRBV9	ASSPSPRYEQY
TRBV5-1	ASSLVAGAGTEAF
TRBV13	ASSPGSYNSPLH
TRBV6-1	ASSDRDRGSQPQH
TRBV2	ASSPERESEQY
TRBV7-2	ASTTSVSVF
TRBV29-1	SGIYRGSYEQY
TRBV7-6	ASSSTTASYEQY
TRBV6-1	ASSEMGTGSYGYT
TRBV5-4	ASSFRGNEQF
TRBV5-1	ASSLRTSATGSTDTQY
TRBV7-6	ASSLGPQSYEQY
TRBV5-4	ASSPRIAGRYEQF
TRBV2	ASTQEGGWNEQF
TRBV5-1	ASSLVGHTNTEAF
TRBV5-1	ASSLGWRGATKNIQY
TRBV6-1	ASIGTNKNTEAF
TRBV12-5	ASGLEAGRAYEQY
TRBV2	ASSRDRGTNEKLF
TRBV5-1	ASSWDSNTEAF
TRBV11-1	ASSLVGRGLRTDTQY
TRBV10-3	ASTTSGVNEQF
TRBV6-5	ASSTRTARDTEAF
TRBV9	ASSVGGGSTDTQY
TRBV11-2	ASSFTQGSEQY
TRBV4-3	ASSLLTSGLETQY
TRBV7-9	ASRPWGTSGGAFNNEQF
TRBV9	ASSPPGGLVSGNTIY
TRBV11-3	ASSPRSSYNEQF
TRBV7-9	ASSLPGGWGAF
TRBV2	ASRDRVFAF
TRBV6-4	ASSASGQGGETQY
TRBV5-1	ASSYSTGEVSYGYT
TRBV6-6	ASRKTGEPKNSQY
TRBV21-1	AGEPREPIQGQFTEAF
TRBV15	ATSRGTGVPLH
TRBV7-2	ASSSRMGRGYTDTQY
TRBV28	ASSLRGTHT
TRBV18	ASSPRRGVNTEAF
TRBV6-5	ASSYFQGSYGYT
TRBV30	AWGASSGANVLT
TRBV7-8	ASTPMSGRNSYEQY
TRBV25-1	ASTEGAGVGYT
TRBV2	ASSTFERTSTDTQY
TRBV6-5	ASSSPGGMNTEAF
TRBV7-2	ASSLGVSGGGTGELF
TRBV4-1	ASSRGLAGGTGELF
TRBV10-3	AISDEGLNTEAF
TRBV10-3	AIRSTDQRDTEAF
TRBV7-2	ASSLSGGAFEQY